This note documents a single TCR beta chain sequence. These data belong to a study of blood T cell repertoires in COVID-19. On the study more broadly: Collection of acute and convalescent COVID-19 samples took place in the United States, Italy and Spain. From T cells, B-cell-depleted T cells, or PBMCs came the material, which was cDNA or gDNA.

The V and J ends lost 0 bases and 3 bases respectively, with 6 bases between them. CDR3 length: 13 residues. Germline loops: CDR1 MNHEY, CDR2 SMNVEV (reference sequence). In the authors' methods: Reference gene primer amplification yielded estimated nucleated cell counts. Repertoires were generated with immunoSEQ multiplex PCR, while TCRdb's copy carries only in-frame clones and drops some. V and J calls and clone size are given by that table; D and trimming were obtained from the DNA. The sample shows approximately 290,000 clones, about 90% of them seen only once. The gene calls are TRBV27 and TRBJ2-7; D is uncertain. This TCR came from a man aged 18 to 29 with active or convalescent COVID-19. The sequencing input was peripheral blood. The CDR3 nucleotides are TGTGCCAGCAGTTTATCGGGCAACTACGAGCAGTACTTC. Protein product: CASSLSGNYEQYF.